The present entry profiles one TCR beta chain with its context. Its matching antigen is unknown. These data are taken from a study of cytomegalovirus exposure and HLA in healthy donors. General study findings and limits: Indistinguishable V segments such as TRBV6-2 and TRBV6-3 were excluded.

13 Jbeta primers and 60 Vbeta primers were used for the PCR. Sequenced by immunoSEQ multiplex PCR; TCRdb stores in-frame clones only, minus some. The table records roughly 170,000 clones, roughly 84% of them present only once. The germline V and J ends were trimmed by 4 bases and 2 bases, with 18 bases remaining between them. The CDR3 covers 16 residues. CDR1 is SGHRS, CDR2 YFSETQ, per germline. This clonotype was obtained from a man younger than 40 in good health and CMV-seronegative. V is TRBV5-1 and J is TRBJ1-2, with a possible D match to TRBD1 (6 bases). The sequenced material came from PBMCs. CDR3 nucleotide sequence: TGCGCCAGCAGCGACCCGGGGGGCTCGGGGAACTATGGCTACACCTTC. Encoded protein: CASSDPGGSGNYGYTF. The entire variable domain, with the rest obtained from reference TRBV5-1 and TRBJ1-2, is as follows: KAGVTQTPRYLIKTRGQQVTLSCSPISGHRSVSWYQQTPGQGLQFLFEYFSETQRNKGNFPGRFSGRQFSNSRSEMNVSTLELGDSALYLCASSDPGGSGNYGYTFGSGTRLTVV.